This T cell receptor beta chain was documented in a study of identical twins. Notes on the study in general: There was more out-of-frame TCR alpha sharing in monozygotic twins than models estimated.

This clonotype was picked up many times. The antigen is unknown. A universal primer site came from template switching; cDNA carried unique molecular identifiers. TCRdb reprocessed the 5' RACE reads via MiXCR and lists one record per CDR3 protein. The profile covers roughly 630,000 distinct CDR3 sequences, with around 7.4% appearing a single time and 1.6% taken by the ten largest. The CDR3 sequence is 15 residues long. V was cut by 4 bases and J by 1 base, with 14 bases left in between. Germline CDR1 SGHRS, CDR2 YFSETQ. Healthy Caucasians supplied all donations. The same sample was also used in a study of yellow fever vaccine responses in identical twins. That paper notes: Reportedly, the response of twins' T cells to the vaccine seemed partly convergent, partly personalized.

The sample taken for sequencing was PBMCs. The chain couples TRBV5-1 to TRBJ1-1; a weak D match, TRBD1 (5 bases). This clonotype originated in a woman under 30 in good health. CDR3 DNA sequence: TGCGCCAGCAGCCCGTTCGGTGACAGGAACACTGAAGCTTTCTTT. Protein product: CASSPFGDRNTEAFF.